This T cell receptor beta chain was sequenced during a study of cytomegalovirus exposure and HLA in healthy donors. Study-level information: Earlier results showed roughly 120 million unique TCR beta sequences derived from approximately 170 million T cells.

The CDR3 length is 16 residues. The germline CDR1 and CDR2 sequences are SGHTA and FQGTGA. After removal of 4 bases from V and 5 bases from J, the junction contained 8 bases not matched to a gene. The count of this clone is one. In the PCR, 60 Vbeta and 13 Jbeta primers were used. Here immunoSEQ multiplex PCR was the method, and the copy in TCRdb shows in-frame clones only, minus some. The profile shows 150,000 to 200,000 clones, more than 70% of them singletons. The sequencing sample was made of PBMCs. The rearrangement links TRBV7-3 to TRBJ1-1, with TRBD1 matching over 12 bases. The receptor was isolated from a man younger than 35 in good health and CMV-seropositive. CDR3 amino acids: CASSSPGTGGRTEAFF. CDR3 sequence (DNA): TGTGCCAGCAGCTCTCCCGGGACAGGGGGCAGGACTGAAGCTTTCTTT.